Shown below are 29 T cell receptor beta chains from a single sample sequenced in a study of Tregs in tolerant kidney transplant recipients. Mixed chimerism was transient after nonmyeloablative marrow transplants from related graft donors. The method was immunoSEQ multiplex PCR; TCRdb's version includes in-frame clones alone and lacks a portion of them. This repertoire shows tens of thousands of clones, more than 70% found once; its top ten account for approximately 3.9%. The source was CD4+ T cells from blood (PBMCs), collected 6 months after the transplant. These receptors came from a human patient who received a combined kidney and bone marrow transplant. Some T cells may be the graft donor's.

This sequence joins TRBV20-1 and TRBJ1-2; possible D gene TRBD1, 6 bases. Germline CDR1 is DFQATT and CDR2 is SNEGSKA (reference sequence). Deletions cut 4 bases from V and 4 bases from J, with 7 bases between. The CDR3 consists of 11 residues. CDR3 amino acids: CSAKTGYGYTF. DNA of the CDR3: TGCAGTGCTAAGACAGGCTATGGCTACACCTTC.

V and J are TRBV9 and TRBJ2-5; D is ambiguous. V was clipped by 0 bases and J by 1 base, with 7 bases between them. CDR1 and CDR2 (germline): SGDLS, YYNGEE. This CDR3 is 14 amino acids long. The CDR3 protein is CASSVDVRQETQYF. The CDR3 nucleotides are TGTGCCAGCAGCGTAGATGTCCGCCAAGAGACCCAGTACTTC.

The chain combines TRBV30 with TRBJ2-5, with 8 bases lining up with TRBD1. CDR1 and CDR2 from the germline V gene are GTSNPN and SVGIG (reference sequence). With 4 bases clipped from V and 7 bases from J, the junction kept 11 bases outside the gene matches. The CDR3 runs 14 residues. DNA of the CDR3: TGTGCCTGGAATCGTGGACAGGGAGGTGTGACCCAGTACTTC. It translates to CAWNRGQGGVTQYF. Using reference TRBV30 and TRBJ2-5 for the parts outside the CDR3, the full variable domain is SQTIHQWPATLVQPVGSPLSLECTVEGTSNPNLYWYRQAAGRGLQLLFYSVGIGQISSEVPQNLSASRPQDRQFILSSKKLLLSDSGFYLCAWNRGQGGVTQYFGPGTRLLVL.

The table lists this clone with a count of one. The rearrangement uses TRBV14 and TRBJ2-3, with D uncertain. The germline V gene has CDR1 SGHDN and CDR2 FVKESK. V was clipped by 4 bases and J by 0 bases, with 11 bases between them. The CDR3 length is 15 residues. CDR3 protein: CASSRATGSTDTQYF. In nucleotides, the CDR3 is TGTGCCAGCAGCCGTGCTACCGGGAGCACAGATACGCAGTATTTT.

The V gene is TRBV11-3, the J gene TRBJ2-1, with TRBD2 matching over 10 bases. The germline V gene encodes CDR1 SGHNT and CDR2 YENEEA. V was clipped by 0 bases and J by 0 bases; unmatched bases: 8. The CDR3 runs to 19 residues. CDR3: CASSLEGTSVRSSYNEQFF. The DNA of the CDR3 is TGTGCCAGCAGCTTAGAGGGGACTAGCGTAAGGAGCTCCTACAATGAGCAGTTCTTC.

This chain uses TRBV27 with TRBJ1-2; possibly TRBD1 for D (6 bases). CDR1 is MNHEY and CDR2 is SMNVEV in the germline V gene (reference sequence). The V end was cut by 10 bases, the J end by 4 bases, with 22 bases between. The CDR3 extends over 15 amino acids. CDR3 in DNA: TGTGCCACCGCCCCCCGACAGGATCCTCCCTATGGCTACACCTTC. Translated: CATAPRQDPPYGYTF.

CDR3 bases: TGTGCCAGCAGCTTACTGCGGCGTCAGGGCTTATACGAGCAGTACTTC. Its protein product is CASSLLRRQGLYEQYF. V is TRBV11-2 and J is TRBJ2-7, with a possible D match to TRBD1 (5 bases). The V end was cut by 2 bases, the J end by 4 bases, with 18 bases between. Germline V gene sequence: CDR1 SGHAT, CDR2 FQNNGV. The CDR3 length is 16 residues.

This clone was seen once. The rearrangement links TRBV6-4 to TRBJ1-5, with a tentative D call TRBD1 (5 bases). The CDR3 runs to 13 residues. Germline V gene sequence: CDR1 MRHNA, CDR2 SNTAGT. V lost 3 bases, J lost 7 bases, and 10 bases lay in between. DNA of the CDR3: TGTGCCAGCAGTGAGCAGGGAGGGCAGCCCCAGCATTTT. Encoded protein: CASSEQGGQPQHF.

The chain combines TRBV7-2 with TRBJ2-3, with 9 bases that match TRBD2. The CDR3 is 19 residues long. The V gene end was trimmed by 2 bases and the J gene end by 7 bases; junction bases not matched to a gene: 19. Per germline, CDR1 SGHTA and CDR2 FQGNSA. CDR3 bases: TGTGCCAGCAGCTTAAGTTCTAGCGGGGTGTTCCTTAGGGCTTATACGCAGTATTTT. Translation gives CASSLSSSGVFLRAYTQYF.

Only a few counts were recorded for this clone. The gene calls are TRBV9 and TRBJ2-1; D remains ambiguous. This CDR3 is 16 amino acids long. Trimming stripped 3 bases from V and 7 bases from J, with 20 bases between. Germline assignment: CDR1 SGDLS and CDR2 YYNGEE. The CDR3 DNA sequence: TGTGCCAGCAGCGAACAACAGTCAAGTAATCCGAATGAGCAGTTCTTC. This translates into CASSEQQSSNPNEQFF.

The chain carries TRBV2 and TRBJ2-1; 11 nucleotides line up with TRBD1. The CDR3 is 12 amino acids. Germline CDR1 is SNHLY and CDR2 is FYNNEI. Trimming cost V 8 bases and J 9 bases; bases outside gene matches: 3. The CDR3 DNA follows: TGTGCCAGCTTGGACAGGGGGCCTGAGCAGTTCTTC. Translating gives CASLDRGPEQFF.

The V gene is TRBV5-4, the J gene TRBJ2-7, with D perhaps matching TRBD1 (6 bases). The CDR3 is 16 amino acids. Trimming stripped 4 bases from V and 2 bases from J, with 19 bases between. Germline loops: CDR1 SGHNT, CDR2 YYREEE (reference sequence). Here the CDR3 reads CASSAGQNIDTYEQYF. The CDR3 DNA sequence: TGTGCCAGCAGCGCTGGACAGAATATCGACACCTACGAGCAGTACTTC.

J is TRBJ1-2 and V is TRBV30; D is perhaps TRBD1 (6 bases). Trimming shortened V by 1 base and J by 3 bases, and 9 bases separated the two germline ends. The CDR3 is 13 residues long. CDR1 and CDR2 (germline): GTSNPN, SVGIG (reference sequence). The DNA for the CDR3 is TGTGCCTGGAGTGCCCGGACAGACTATGGCTACACCTTC. Its protein is CAWSARTDYGYTF.

This chain connects TRBV11-3 to TRBJ1-1; 12 bases match TRBD1. The ends lost 5 bases at V and 3 bases at J; junction bases unmatched: 16. The CDR3 runs 19 residues. The germline V gene has CDR1 SGHNT and CDR2 YENEEA. The CDR3 region is CASSGGWYGTGGADTEAFF. The CDR3 DNA is TGTGCCAGCAGCGGGGGATGGTACGGGACAGGGGGCGCGGACACTGAAGCTTTCTTT.

The chain couples TRBV5-4 to TRBJ2-3, with a weak D call TRBD2 (7 bases). V was pared by 3 bases and J by 5 bases, with 13 bases between. Germline V gives CDR1 SGHNT, CDR2 YYREEE (reference sequence). This CDR3 spans 14 amino acids. CDR3 DNA: TGTGCCAGCAGCTACCGGGGGGCCGGAGATACGCAGTATTTT. As protein: CASSYRGAGDTQYF.

The chain uses TRBV18 and TRBJ2-2; TRBD1 matches 9 bases. The germline gives CDR1 KGHSH, CDR2 LQKENI. This CDR3 comprises 15 residues. J was trimmed by 4 bases and V by 4 bases; bases with no gene match: 4. CDR3 nucleotide sequence: TGTGCCAGCTCACACAGGGGGCTTGCCACCGGGGAGCTGTTTTTT. It codes for CASSHRGLATGELFF. The full variable domain, in which reference TRBV18 and TRBJ2-2 provide the parts outside the CDR3, is NAGVMQNPRHLVRRRGQEARLRCSPMKGHSHVYWYRQLPEEGLKFMVYLQKENIIDESGMPKERFSAEFPKEGPSILRIQQVVRGDSAAYFCASSHRGLATGELFFGEGSRLTVL.

The J gene is TRBJ1-2, the V gene TRBV10-3, with 10 bases that match TRBD1. The CDR3 extends over 12 amino acids. Germline V CDR1 and CDR2: ENHRY, SYGVKD. V was clipped by 9 bases and J by 6 bases; unmatched bases: 4. For the CDR3, the DNA is TGTGCCATTGACAGGGGGCAGGATGGCTACACCTTC. As protein: CAIDRGQDGYTF.

This rearrangement joins TRBV18 to TRBJ1-3; 8 bases map to TRBD1. This CDR3 spans 19 amino acids. Germline V lookup: CDR1 KGHSH, CDR2 LQKENI. The V and J ends lost 8 bases and 4 bases, in that order; junction bases with no gene match: 22. CDR3 sequence: CASPTACGTGGVCGNTIYF. The CDR3 coding sequence is TGTGCCAGCCCAACCGCGTGTGGGACAGGAGGGGTCTGCGGAAACACCATATATTTT.

CDR3 amino acids: CASSEYRGYEQYF. The CDR3 DNA reads TGTGCCAGCAGCGAATACAGGGGGTACGAGCAGTACTTC. The chain recombines TRBV7-9 with TRBJ2-7; 8 positions agree with TRBD1. Germline V gene lookup returns CDR1 SEHNR and CDR2 FQNEAQ (reference sequence). The CDR3 spans 13 residues. V shed 5 bases, J shed 4 bases, and the junction held 4 bases outside the gene matches.

This chain connects TRBV25-1 to TRBJ2-1; D uncertain. Germline V gives CDR1 MGHDK, CDR2 SYGVNS. Trimming left V 2 bases short and J 5 bases short, with 10 bases between. CDR3 length: 14 amino acids. The chain's CDR3 is CASSERAYHNEQFF. CDR3 coding DNA: TGTGCCAGCAGTGAACGTGCCTATCACAATGAGCAGTTCTTC.

This sequence joins TRBV4-2 and TRBJ2-4; 7 nucleotides align to TRBD2. The junction had 13 bases not matched to a gene; V was cut back by 0 bases and J by 8 bases. This CDR3 has 17 amino acids. Looked up from germline, CDR1 is LGHNA and CDR2 is YNFKEQ. Here the CDR3 reads CASSQDIGSGSEDIQYF. CDR3 bases: TGTGCCAGCAGCCAAGACATAGGTAGCGGGTCCGAGGACATTCAGTACTTC.

The rearrangement uses TRBV19 and TRBJ1-4; D is unresolved. Trimming pared 6 bases from V and 4 bases from J, leaving 6 bases between. The CDR3 is made up of 12 amino acids. Germline V gives CDR1 LNHDA, CDR2 SQIVND (reference sequence). CDR3 nucleotide sequence: TGTGCCAGTAGACAGATTAATGAAAAACTGTTTTTT. Encoded protein: CASRQINEKLFF.

The chain recombines TRBV19 with TRBJ2-3; TRBD2 agrees at 10 bases. The CDR3 has 16 amino acids. Germline CDR1 LNHDA, CDR2 SQIVND (reference sequence). After removal of 3 bases from V and 4 bases from J, the junction contained 7 bases not matched to a gene. CDR3 residues: CASSIFLLAGADTQYF. The CDR3 DNA follows: TGTGCCAGTAGTATTTTTTTGCTAGCGGGGGCAGATACGCAGTATTTT.

This clone was counted a single time. The V gene is TRBV5-4, the J gene TRBJ2-1; TRBD1 matches at 9 bases. With 2 bases clipped from V and 4 bases from J, the junction kept 4 bases outside the gene matches. The CDR3 totals 15 residues. Looked up from germline, CDR1 is SGHNT and CDR2 is YYREEE (reference sequence). The CDR3, as DNA: TGTGCCAGCAGCTTCGAGGACAGGGGTTACAATGAGCAGTTCTTC. Its translation: CASSFEDRGYNEQFF.

The gene calls are TRBV6-4 and TRBJ2-1, with D hard to call. V shed 3 bases and J shed 9 bases, with 12 bases lying between them. Looked up from germline, CDR1 is MRHNA and CDR2 is SNTAGT. This CDR3 comprises 13 residues. The CDR3 reads CASSEAVVGEQFF. The CDR3 DNA reads as TGTGCCAGCAGTGAAGCTGTCGTTGGTGAGCAGTTCTTC.

The chain combines TRBV28 with TRBJ1-2, with 7 bases matching TRBD1. CDR1 MDHEN and CDR2 SYDVKM come from the germline V gene. This CDR3 region has 14 residues. The V and J ends lost 5 bases and 3 bases, in that order; junction bases with no gene match: 6. The CDR3 DNA follows: TGTGCCAGCAGTGTTCAGGGGACAGACTATGGCTACACCTTC. This gives the protein CASSVQGTDYGYTF.

This clone was found a few times. The rearrangement uses TRBV18 and TRBJ2-5; unclear D gene. V was pared by 5 bases and J by 3 bases, with 4 bases between. The CDR3 runs to 11 residues. From germline, CDR1 is KGHSH and CDR2 LQKENI. The CDR3 here is CASSSKETQYF. CDR3 in DNA: TGTGCCAGCTCATCAAAAGAGACCCAGTACTTC.

The chain uses TRBV4-3 and TRBJ2-2; 12 nucleotides agree with TRBD2. This CDR3 spans 17 amino acids. Unmatched junction bases numbered 5, after V lost 6 bases and J lost 0 bases. Germline V CDR1 and CDR2: LGHNA, YSLEER. Written as DNA, the CDR3 is TGCGCCAGCAGTCAGCTAGCGGGAGGGTCGAACACCGGGGAGCTGTTTTTT. As protein: CASSQLAGGSNTGELFF.

The chain uses TRBV4-3 and TRBJ2-6; 8 positions agree with TRBD2. CDR3 size: 17 residues. The germline CDR1 and CDR2 sequences are LGHNA and YSLEER. V shed 0 bases and J 4 bases; nucleotides not matched to a gene: 5. CDR3 sequence reads: CASSQDRGGRGANVLTF. The CDR3 nucleotides read TGCGCCAGCAGCCAAGATCGGGGGGGGCGCGGGGCCAACGTCCTGACTTTC.